This TCR beta chain was profiled in a study of T cell repertoires in cytomegalovirus infection (dated by TCRdb to between 2019 and 2020). General notes on the study: Peptide stimulations targeted recently identified HLA-C-restricted CMV epitopes, whose presentation resists viral immunomodulation, together with well-studied HLA-B-restricted epitopes. Donor HLA type was relevant to the analysis, because carriage of CMV infection together with the matching HLA type was indicated by public TCR beta signatures. Study-wide findings and limitations: The ex vivo response was dominated by HLA-C-restricted CMV-specific TCR beta clonotypes, and the single most frequent clonotype in two of eight donors was supplied by these HLA-C-restricted clonotypes. Carriers of CMV infection plus the relevant HLA type were discriminated by the cumulative frequency of public TCR beta family members in the study cohort and in an independent roughly 320-donor cohort.

Explained via the paper, the treatment or condition label denotes: in vitro stimulation with specific CMV peptide epitopes to enrich CMV-specific T cells. Comment on this clonotype: Its target antigen remains unknown. Within one base of it there is no much larger clone, and no base qualities were kept.

The germline V gene (reference sequence) specifies MNHNY as CDR1 and SVGAGI as CDR2. V is cut by 7 bases and J by 3 bases, and the space between the germline ends is 13 bases. The CDR3 numbers 14 residues from cysteine through phenylalanine. This entry keeps only the CDR3 DNA: 42 bases, framed from base 1. The reads were generated on an Illumina HiSeq 1500. TCRdb ran its own pipeline on the public reads, namely fastp trimming at Q25 and MiXCR clone calling, and kept in-frame beta chains. Every distinct CDR3 protein forms one entry, paired with its most common genes and DNA. The table for this sample lists approximately 71,000 distinct CDR3 sequences; 20% to 25% of them were counted only once. Of the sample, roughly two thirds is held by the ten largest clones.

Material: CD8+ T cells from cultured PBMCs, obtained from culture after CMV antigen stimulation. This TCR was recovered from a human donor in good health (CMV status not recorded). Some clones in this sample may be carry-over from other donors' samples. This chain joins TRBV6-6 to TRBJ1-5; the D gene is not confidently resolved. The CDR3 corresponds to CASISGQPNQPQHF. The DNA is TGTGCCAGCATTTCCGGGCAGCCCAATCAGCCCCAGCATTTT.